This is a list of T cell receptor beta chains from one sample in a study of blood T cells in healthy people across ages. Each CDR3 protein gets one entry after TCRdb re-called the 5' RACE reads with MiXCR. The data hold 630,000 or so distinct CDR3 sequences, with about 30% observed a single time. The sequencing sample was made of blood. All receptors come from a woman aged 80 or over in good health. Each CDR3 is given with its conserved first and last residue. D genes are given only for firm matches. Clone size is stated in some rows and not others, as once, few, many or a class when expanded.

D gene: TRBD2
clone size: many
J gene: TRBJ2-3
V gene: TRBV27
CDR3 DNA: TGTGCCAGCAGTTTAGCCAGCGGGGTAGTAGATACGCAGTATTTT
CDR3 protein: CASSLASGVVDTQYF

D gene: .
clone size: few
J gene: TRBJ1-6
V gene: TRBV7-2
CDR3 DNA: TGTGCCAGCAGCTTAAAATATAATTCACCCCTCCACTTT
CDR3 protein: CASSLKYNSPLHF

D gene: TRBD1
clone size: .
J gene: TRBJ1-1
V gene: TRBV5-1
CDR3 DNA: TGCGCCAGCAGCCCCCAGGGGGTGAACACTGAAGCTTTCTTT
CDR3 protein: CASSPQGVNTEAFF

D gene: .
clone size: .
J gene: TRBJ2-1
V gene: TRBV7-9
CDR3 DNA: TGTGCCAGCAGCCCGTGGGGGGCGCACAATGAGCAGTTCTTC
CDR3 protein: CASSPWGAHNEQFF

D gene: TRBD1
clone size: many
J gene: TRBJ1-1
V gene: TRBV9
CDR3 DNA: TGTGCCAGCAGCGTAGTGGACAGGGGGCCCACTGAAGCTTTCTTT
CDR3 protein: CASSVVDRGPTEAFF

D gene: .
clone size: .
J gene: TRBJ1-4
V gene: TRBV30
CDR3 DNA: TGTGCCTGGACCAAGGGGACCGCCGGAGAAAAACTGTTTTTT
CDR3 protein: CAWTKGTAGEKLFF

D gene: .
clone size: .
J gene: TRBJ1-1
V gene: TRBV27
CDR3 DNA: TGTGCCAGCAGTGAGCCGAACACTGAAGCTTTCTTT
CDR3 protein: CASSEPNTEAFF

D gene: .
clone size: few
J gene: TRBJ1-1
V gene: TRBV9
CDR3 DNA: TGTGCCAGCAGCGTAGTCCCAGACTTCATGAACACTGAAGCTTTCTTT
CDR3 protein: CASSVVPDFMNTEAFF

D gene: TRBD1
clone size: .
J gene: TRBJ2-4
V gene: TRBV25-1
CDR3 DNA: TGTGCCAGCAGTGATACACAGGGGCTAGCCAAAAACATTCAGTACTTC
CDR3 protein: CASSDTQGLAKNIQYF

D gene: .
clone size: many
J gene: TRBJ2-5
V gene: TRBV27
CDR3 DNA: TGTGCCAGCAGTTTGTCACCCAGGGGAAGGGAGACCCAGTACTTC
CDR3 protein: CASSLSPRGRETQYF

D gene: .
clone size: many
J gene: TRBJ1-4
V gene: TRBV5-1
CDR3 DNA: TGCGCCAGCAGCTCTGACGGAGCAACTAATGAAAAACTGTTTTTT
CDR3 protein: CASSSDGATNEKLFF

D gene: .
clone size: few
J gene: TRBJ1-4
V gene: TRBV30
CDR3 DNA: TGTGCCTGGAGTGTAAGGGTGGAAAAACTGTTTTTT
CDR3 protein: CAWSVRVEKLFF

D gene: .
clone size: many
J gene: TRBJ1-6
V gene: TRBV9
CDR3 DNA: TGTGCCAGCAGCCCCCAGTCGGCTAATTCACCCCTCCACTTT
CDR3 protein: CASSPQSANSPLHF

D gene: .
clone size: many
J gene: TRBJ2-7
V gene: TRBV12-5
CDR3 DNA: TGTGCTAGTGGTTCCGGGTACTACGAGCAGTACTTC
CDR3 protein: CASGSGYYEQYF